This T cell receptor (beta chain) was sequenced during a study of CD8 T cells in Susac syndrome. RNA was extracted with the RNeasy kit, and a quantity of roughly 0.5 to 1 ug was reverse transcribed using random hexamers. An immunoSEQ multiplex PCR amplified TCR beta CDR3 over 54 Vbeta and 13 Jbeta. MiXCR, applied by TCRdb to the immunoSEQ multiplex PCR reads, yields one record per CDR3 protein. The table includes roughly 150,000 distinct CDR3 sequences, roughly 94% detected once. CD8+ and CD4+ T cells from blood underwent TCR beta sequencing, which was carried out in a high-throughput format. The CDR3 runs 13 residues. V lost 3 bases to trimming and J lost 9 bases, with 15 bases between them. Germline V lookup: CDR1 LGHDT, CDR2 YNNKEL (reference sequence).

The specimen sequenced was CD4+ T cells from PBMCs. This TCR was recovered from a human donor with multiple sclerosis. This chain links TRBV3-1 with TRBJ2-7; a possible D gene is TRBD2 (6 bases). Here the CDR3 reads CASSQTRQNRQYF. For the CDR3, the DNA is TGTGCCAGCAGCCAGACTAGACAGAACAGGCAGTACTTC.